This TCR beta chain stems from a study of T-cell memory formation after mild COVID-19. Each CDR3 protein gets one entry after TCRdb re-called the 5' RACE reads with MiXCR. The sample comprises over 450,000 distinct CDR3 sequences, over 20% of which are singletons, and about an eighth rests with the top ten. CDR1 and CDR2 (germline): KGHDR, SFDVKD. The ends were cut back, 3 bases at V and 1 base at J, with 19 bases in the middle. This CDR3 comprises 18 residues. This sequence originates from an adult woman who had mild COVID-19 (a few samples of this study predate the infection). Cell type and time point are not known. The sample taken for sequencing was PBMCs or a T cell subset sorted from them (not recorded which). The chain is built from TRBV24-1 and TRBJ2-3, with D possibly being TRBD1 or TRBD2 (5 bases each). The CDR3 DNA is TGTGCCACCAGTGATCGGACGGGGACGGCACACGGCACAGATACGCAGTATTTT. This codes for CATSDRTGTAHGTDTQYF.